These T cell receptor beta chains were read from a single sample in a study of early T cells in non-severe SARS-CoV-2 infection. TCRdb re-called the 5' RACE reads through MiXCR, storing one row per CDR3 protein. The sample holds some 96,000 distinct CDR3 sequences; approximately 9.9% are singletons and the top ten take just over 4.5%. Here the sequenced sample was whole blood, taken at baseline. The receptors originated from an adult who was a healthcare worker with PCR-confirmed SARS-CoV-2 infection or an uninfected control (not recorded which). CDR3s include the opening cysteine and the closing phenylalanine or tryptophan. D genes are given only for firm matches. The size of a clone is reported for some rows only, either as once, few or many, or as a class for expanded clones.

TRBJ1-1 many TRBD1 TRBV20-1 TGCAGTGCAGGAGACAGGGTTCGGACTGAAGCTTTCTTT CSAGDRVRTEAFF
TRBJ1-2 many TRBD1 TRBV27 TGTGCCAGCAGCCCTGGGACAGGGGACTATGGCTACACCTTC CASSPGTGDYGYTF
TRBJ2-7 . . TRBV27 TGTGCCAGCAGTTTTTCGGGAACCCACTACGAGCAGTACTTC CASSFSGTHYEQYF
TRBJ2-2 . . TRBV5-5 TGTGCCAGCAGCTCCCCGGGACAAGACACCGGGGAGCTGTTTTTT CASSSPGQDTGELFF
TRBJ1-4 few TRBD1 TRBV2 TGTGCCAGCGCTAAACAGGGGGCTAATGAAAAACTGTTTTTT CASAKQGANEKLFF
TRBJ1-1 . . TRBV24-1 TGTGCCACCACCTTGAACACTGAAGCTTTCTTT CATTLNTEAFF
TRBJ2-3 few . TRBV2 TGTGCCAGCAGTCGTGGACTCAATTATGGAGATACGCAGTATTTT CASSRGLNYGDTQYF
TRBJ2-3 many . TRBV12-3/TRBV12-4 TGTGCCAGCAGGAAGGGGCATGACACAGATACGCAGTATTTT CASRKGHDTDTQYF
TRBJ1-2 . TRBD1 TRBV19 TGTGCCAGTTCGGACAGGTCGTTATATGGCTACACCTTC CASSDRSLYGYTF
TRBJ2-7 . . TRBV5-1 TGCGCCAGCAGCTTAAGCCAGACCTACGAGCAGTACTTC CASSLSQTYEQYF
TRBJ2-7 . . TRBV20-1 TGCAGTGCGAACACGGGCGCGGACCTCGGGATCGAGCAGTACTTC CSANTGADLGIEQYF
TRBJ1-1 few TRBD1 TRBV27 TGTGCCAGCAGTTGGGGGGACAGAATGAACACTGAAGCTTTCTTT CASSWGDRMNTEAFF
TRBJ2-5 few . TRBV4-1 TGCGCCAGCAGCCAAGATCCCCGGAGGGGACTCCAGAAAGAGACCCAGTACTTC CASSQDPRRGLQKETQYF
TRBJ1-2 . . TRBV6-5 TGTGCCAGCAGTTACTCGACGGGGGGCGATGGCTACACCTTC CASSYSTGGDGYTF
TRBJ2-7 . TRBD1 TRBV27 TGTGCCAGCAGTTTACAAGGGGACAGGGAAGAGCAGTACTTC CASSLQGDREEQYF
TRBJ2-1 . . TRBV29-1 TGCAGCGTTGAAATTACAGGCGGACGGAATGAGCAGTTCTTC CSVEITGGRNEQFF
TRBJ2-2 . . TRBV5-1 TGCGCCAGCCTCGGGCAGAACACCGGGGAGCTGTTTTTT CASLGQNTGELFF
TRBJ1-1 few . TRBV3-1 TGTGCCAGCAGCCACAGGAGGGAAACTGAAGCTTTCTTT CASSHRRETEAFF
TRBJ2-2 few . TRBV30 TGTGCCTGGACCCCCACAGGGCATTACGGGGAGCTGTTTTTT CAWTPTGHYGELFF
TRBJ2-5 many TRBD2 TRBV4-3 TGCGCCAGCAGCCAGTACGAAGCGGGAGGTGCAGAGACCCAGTACTTC CASSQYEAGGAETQYF
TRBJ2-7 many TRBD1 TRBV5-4 TGTGCCAGCAGCACCAGACAGGGTGGAACCTACGAGCAGTACTTC CASSTRQGGTYEQYF
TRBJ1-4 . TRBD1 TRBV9 TGTGCCAGCAGCGTAGCCCCGGACAGGGGGCACGAAAAACTGTTTTTT CASSVAPDRGHEKLFF
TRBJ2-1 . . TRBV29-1 TGCAGCGTTGGAATTGTTTCCTACAATGAGCAGTTCTTC CSVGIVSYNEQFF
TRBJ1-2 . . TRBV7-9 TGTGCCAGCAGCCACCCCGTCGGGTGGTCGGGATCGGAAGGCTACACCTTC CASSHPVGWSGSEGYTF
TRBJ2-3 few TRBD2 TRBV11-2 TGTGCCAGCAGCCGGGGACTAGACCCAGATACGCAGTATTTT CASSRGLDPDTQYF
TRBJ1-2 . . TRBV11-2 TGTGCCAGCAGCTTAGATCTGCAGGGAGATGGCTACACCTTC CASSLDLQGDGYTF
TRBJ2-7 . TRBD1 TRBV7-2 TGTGCCAGCAGCTTCGACAGGGGCTCCAACGAGCAGTACTTC CASSFDRGSNEQYF
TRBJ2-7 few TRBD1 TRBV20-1 TGCAGTGCTCCGAAACAGGGGGCCTCCTACGAGCAGTACTTC CSAPKQGASYEQYF